This TCR beta chain is drawn from a study of blood T cell repertoires in COVID-19. Overall study context: Nucleic acid was either cDNA or gDNA, and it came from T cells, B-cell-depleted T cells, or PBMCs.

Ages ranged from about 18 to 100 years, with residence in under 25 US areas. In the 2 weeks before study entry, exposed participants met a COVID-19 case, which was PCR-confirmed or clinician-diagnosed. TCRdb's copy holds only in-frame clones and misses some; the assay was immunoSEQ multiplex PCR. The repertoire holds 200,000 to 300,000 clones, with around 90% as singletons. This CDR3 spans 14 amino acids. The V gene lost 2 bases and the J gene lost 6 bases, with 10 bases spanning the gap. Germline V gene lookup returns CDR1 MRHNA and CDR2 SNTAGT. This rearrangement joins TRBV6-4 to TRBJ2-2, with a possible D match to TRBD2 (6 bases). The receptor was isolated from a woman aged 35 to 49 who had been exposed to COVID-19. Sequencing was carried out using PBMCs or T cells enriched from blood (not recorded which). CDR3 amino acids: CASSDNGGAGELFF. The CDR3 bases are TGTGCCAGCAGTGACAACGGCGGGGCCGGGGAGCTGTTTTTT.